One and the same sample provided the 18 T cell receptor beta chains below, sequenced in a study of a mutant IDH1 vaccine in newly diagnosed glioma. As to time point: week 23, last vaccination. The investigators gave 300 ug of mutant IDH1 20-mer peptide in each vaccine dose, together with topical imiquimod. Sequencing was performed with immunoSEQ multiplex PCR; in TCRdb, only in-frame clones are kept and a portion is missing. Counted here are 25,000 to 35,000 clones, approximately 84% occurring once; the ten biggest clones make up 8% to 10%. These receptors' targets are unknown. The specimen comprised PBMCs, sampled from a glioma patient whose treatment included an IDH1 peptide vaccine. The source of these receptors is a woman younger than 35 with glioma.

The rearrangement links TRBV7-9 to TRBJ2-7; 11 nucleotides agree with TRBD2. Germline assignment: CDR1 SEHNR and CDR2 FQNEAQ (reference sequence). The CDR3 is 14 residues long. V was pared by 6 bases and J by 6 bases, with 7 bases of the junction left unmatched. The CDR3 loop is CASRISGGAGEQYF. In DNA, the CDR3 is TGTGCCAGCAGAATTAGCGGGGGGGCTGGCGAGCAGTACTTC.

The CDR3 reads CASSDRDRRETQYF. For the CDR3, the DNA is TGTGCCAGCAGCGACCGGGACAGGAGAGAGACCCAGTACTTC. This chain connects TRBV7-9 to TRBJ2-5; 8 bases agree with TRBD1. Germline trimming cut 5 bases from V and 4 bases from J; bases unmatched to any gene: 6. Germline V gene lookup returns CDR1 SEHNR and CDR2 FQNEAQ (reference sequence). This CDR3 spans 14 amino acids.

V gene TRBV4-1 combines with J gene TRBJ1-2; D unresolved. V was cut by 0 bases and J by 2 bases, with 13 bases left in between. The germline V gene has CDR1 MGHRA and CDR2 YSYEKL. CDR3 length: 16 amino acids. This chain's CDR3 is CASSQEGRLINYGYTF. Written as DNA, the CDR3 is TGCGCCAGCAGCCAAGAAGGCAGGCTAATAAACTATGGCTACACCTTC.

Here the CDR3 DNA reads TGTGCCAGCAGCTTAGAGGGGACATCGGGTGAGCAGTTCTTC. Its translation is CASSLEGTSGEQFF. This chain links TRBV13 with TRBJ2-1, with D possibly matching TRBD1 (6 bases). Germline-derived CDR1 and CDR2 are PRHDT and FYEKMQ (reference sequence). The CDR3 is 14 residues long. V lost 1 base, J lost 9 bases, and 13 bases lay in between. The full variable domain, in which reference TRBV13 and TRBJ2-1 provide the parts outside the CDR3, is AAGVIQSPRHLIKEKRETATLKCYPIPRHDTVYWYQQGPGQDPQFLISFYEKMQSDKGSIPDRFSAQQFSDYHSELNMSSLELGDSALYFCASSLEGTSGEQFFGPGTRLTVL.

This clone was recorded only once. V usage is TRBV12-1 and J usage is TRBJ2-7; TRBD1 is the table's D call, not checked against the DNA. TRBV12-1 is an annotated pseudogene. The CDR3 is 14 amino acids. The CDR3 nucleotides are TGTGCCAGCAGCTTTGTACACATCCCCTACGAGCAGTACTTC. Protein: CASSFVHIPYEQYF.

J is TRBJ1-2 and V is TRBV27; possible D gene TRBD1, 5 bases. The CDR3 is 13 residues long. CDR1 and CDR2 (germline): MNHEY, SMNVEV (reference sequence). The V end was cut by 4 bases, the J end by 7 bases, with 13 bases between. The CDR3 DNA is TGTGCCAGCAGTTGGAACGGGGGGTCTGGCTACACCTTC. Protein product: CASSWNGGSGYTF.

The CDR3 DNA sequence: TGTGCCAGCAGTATCACAGGGGGTTACGAGCAGTACTTC. This gives the protein CASSITGGYEQYF. J is TRBJ2-7 and V is TRBV2, with 8 bases matching TRBD1. The CDR3 consists of 13 residues. In germline, CDR1 is SNHLY, CDR2 FYNNEI. The junction had 4 bases not matched to a gene; V was cut back by 5 bases and J by 4 bases.

The chain links TRBV19 to TRBJ2-1, with 10 bases identical to TRBD2. Germline lookup yields CDR1 LNHDA and CDR2 SQIVND (reference sequence). The CDR3 has 18 residues. V gave up 4 bases and J gave up 6 bases; unmatched junction bases: 15. CDR3 DNA sequence: TGTGCCAGTAGTACACCGACTAGCGGGTTACGCGGGGCCAATGAGCAGTTCTTC. Translation gives CASSTPTSGLRGANEQFF.

In DNA, the CDR3 is TGCGCCAGCAGCCAATTTAGCGGGAGTGGCGGTTTGGCGCAGTATTTT. Translation gives CASSQFSGSGGLAQYF. V is TRBV4-3 and J is TRBJ2-3, with 9 bases fitting TRBD2. V lost 2 bases to trimming and J lost 10 bases; unmatched junction nucleotides: 13. Germline loops: CDR1 LGHNA, CDR2 YSLEER. The CDR3 length is 16 residues.

CDR3 sequence (DNA): TGTGCCAGCAGTTATGCAGGGGGTTCCCAAGAGACCCAGTACTTC. This sequence encodes CASSYAGGSQETQYF. The J gene is TRBJ2-5, the V gene TRBV28, with 7 bases matching TRBD1. The germline CDR1 and CDR2 sequences are MDHEN and SYDVKM. CDR3 length equals 15 residues. The ends lost 4 bases at V and 1 base at J; junction bases unmatched: 6.

The rearrangement uses TRBV23-1 and TRBJ1-4; 7 nucleotides agree with TRBD1. TRBV23-1 is sorted into the ORF group, with uncertain function. CDR3 length: 18 residues. V lost 0 bases to trimming and J lost 5 bases; unmatched junction nucleotides: 12. CDR3 nucleotides: TGCGCCAGCAGTCAATCGGTCGGAGGGGGCGTTCGAAATGAAAAACTGTTTTTT. It is translated as CASSQSVGGGVRNEKLFF.

This chain uses TRBV19 with TRBJ1-5, with TRBD1 as a possible D gene (5 bases). Per germline, CDR1 LNHDA and CDR2 SQIVND (reference sequence). V was trimmed by 5 bases and J by 4 bases, leaving 15 bases between them. There are 15 residues in the CDR3. The CDR3 spells CASSPGDRGNQPQHF. CDR3 nucleotides: TGTGCCAGTAGTCCCGGGGATAGGGGAAATCAGCCCCAGCATTTT.

This clone is labeled large (0.1 to 1%). This chain links TRBV19 with TRBJ2-5, with 9 bases aligning to TRBD1. Germline V lookup: CDR1 LNHDA, CDR2 SQIVND (reference sequence). With V trimmed by 6 bases and J by 5 bases, 7 bases remained unmatched. The CDR3 contains 14 residues. The CDR3 DNA reads as TGTGCCAGTAGGATGACAGGGGGTTCGGAGACCCAGTACTTC. Protein product: CASRMTGGSETQYF.

The genes are TRBV19 and TRBJ1-5; perhaps TRBD1 as D (5 bases). Germline values: CDR1 LNHDA, CDR2 SQIVND (reference sequence). This CDR3 region has 15 residues. V dropped 6 bases and J dropped 2 bases, with 14 bases sitting between them. CDR3 DNA: TGTGCCAGTAGCCAAGGCCAGGGTCGCAATCAGCCCCAGCATTTT. It is translated as CASSQGQGRNQPQHF.

The V gene is TRBV27, the J gene TRBJ1-1; tentatively, D is TRBD1 (5 bases). The CDR3 has 14 amino acids. The germline V gene encodes CDR1 MNHEY and CDR2 SMNVEV (reference sequence). Trimming pared 6 bases from V and 2 bases from J, leaving 13 bases between. The CDR3 DNA sequence: TGTGCCAGCAGGACGGGACGAACTAACACTGAAGCTTTCTTT. Translating gives CASRTGRTNTEAFF.

V gene TRBV2 combines with J gene TRBJ1-4, with a weak D call TRBD1 (6 bases). V was clipped by 6 bases and J by 8 bases, with 16 bases between them. The CDR3 is made up of 14 amino acids. Germline loops: CDR1 SNHLY, CDR2 FYNNEI. CDR3 residues: CASSDRTAGEKLFF. Written as DNA, the CDR3 is TGTGCCAGCAGCGATAGGACAGCAGGGGAAAAACTGTTTTTT.

The chain is built from TRBV6-1 and TRBJ2-7; D not certain. The CDR3 is 11 amino acids. The germline gives CDR1 MNHNS, CDR2 SASEGT. V gave up 5 bases and J gave up 2 bases, with 4 bases separating them. This CDR3 reads CASSRAYEQYF. The CDR3 region has the DNA TGTGCCAGCAGTAGGGCCTACGAGCAGTACTTC.

The V and J genes are TRBV27 and TRBJ1-1; the match to TRBD1 covers 9 bases. The CDR3 is 13 residues long. Germline lookup yields CDR1 MNHEY and CDR2 SMNVEV (reference sequence). The V and J ends lost 6 bases and 3 bases, in that order; junction bases with no gene match: 2. The CDR3 spells CASRQGADTEAFF. For the CDR3, the DNA is TGTGCCAGCAGACAGGGGGCGGACACTGAAGCTTTCTTT.